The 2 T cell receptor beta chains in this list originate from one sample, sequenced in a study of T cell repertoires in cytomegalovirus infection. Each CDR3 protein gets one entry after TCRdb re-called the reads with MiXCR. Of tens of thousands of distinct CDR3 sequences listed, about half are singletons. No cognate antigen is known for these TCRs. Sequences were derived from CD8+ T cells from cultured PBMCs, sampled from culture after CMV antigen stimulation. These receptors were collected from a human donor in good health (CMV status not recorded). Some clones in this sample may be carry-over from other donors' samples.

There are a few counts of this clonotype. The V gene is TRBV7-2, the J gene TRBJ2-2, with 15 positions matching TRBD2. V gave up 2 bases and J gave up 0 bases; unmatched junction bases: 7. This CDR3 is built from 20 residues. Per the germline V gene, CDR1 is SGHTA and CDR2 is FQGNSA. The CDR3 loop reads CASSLNRGLAGGTNTGELFF. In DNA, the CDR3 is TGTGCCAGCAGCTTAAACAGGGGACTAGCGGGAGGCACGAACACCGGGGAGCTGTTTTTT.

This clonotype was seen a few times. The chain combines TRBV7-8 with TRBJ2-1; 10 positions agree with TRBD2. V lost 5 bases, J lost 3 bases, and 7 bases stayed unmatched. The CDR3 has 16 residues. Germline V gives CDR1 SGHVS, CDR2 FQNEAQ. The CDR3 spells CASSAAGTSVYNEQFF. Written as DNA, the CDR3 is TGTGCCAGCAGCGCCGCCGGGACTAGCGTCTACAATGAGCAGTTCTTC.